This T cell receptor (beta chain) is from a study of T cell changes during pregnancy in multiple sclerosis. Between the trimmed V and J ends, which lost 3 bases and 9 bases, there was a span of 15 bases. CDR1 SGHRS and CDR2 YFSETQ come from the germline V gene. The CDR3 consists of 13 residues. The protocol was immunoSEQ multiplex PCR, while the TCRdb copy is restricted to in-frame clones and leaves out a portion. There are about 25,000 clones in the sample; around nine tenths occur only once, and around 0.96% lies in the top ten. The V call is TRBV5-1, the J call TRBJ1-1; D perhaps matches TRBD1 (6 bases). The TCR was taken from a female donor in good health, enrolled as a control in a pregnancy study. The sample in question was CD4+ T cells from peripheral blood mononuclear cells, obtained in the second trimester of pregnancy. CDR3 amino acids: CASSSTGLPKAFF. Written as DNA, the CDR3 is TGCGCCAGCAGCTCCACAGGGTTGCCTAAAGCTTTCTTT.